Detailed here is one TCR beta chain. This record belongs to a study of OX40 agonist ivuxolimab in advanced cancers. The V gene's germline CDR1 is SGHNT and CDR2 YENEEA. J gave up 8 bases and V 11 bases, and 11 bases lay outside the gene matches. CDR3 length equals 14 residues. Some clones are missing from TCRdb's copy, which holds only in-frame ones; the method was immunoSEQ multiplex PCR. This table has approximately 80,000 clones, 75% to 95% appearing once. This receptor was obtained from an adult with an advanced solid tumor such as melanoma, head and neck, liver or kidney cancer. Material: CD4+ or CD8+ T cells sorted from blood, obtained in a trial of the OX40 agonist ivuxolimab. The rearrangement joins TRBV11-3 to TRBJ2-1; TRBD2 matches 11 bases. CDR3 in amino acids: CASALAGGPDEQFF. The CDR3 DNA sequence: TGTGCCTCAGCATTAGCGGGAGGGCCCGATGAGCAGTTCTTC.